This paragraph reports one TCR beta chain. The entry originates in a study of blood T cell repertoires in COVID-19. Background on the study: The United States, Italy and Spain supplied acute and convalescent COVID-19 samples. Sources were T cells, B-cell-depleted T cells, or PBMCs; the material itself was cDNA or gDNA.

The CDR3 contains 13 residues. Trimming cost V 7 bases and J 0 bases, with 9 bases left between them. Methods used by the authors: Reference gene primers were amplified, and this amplification served to estimate nucleated cell counts. This table comes from immunoSEQ multiplex PCR, and its TCRdb copy is limited to in-frame clones, with some not included. The D gene and trimming were derived from the DNA, and the V and J assignments and clone size from that table. The top ten clones hold approximately 11% of a sample with roughly 150,000 clones, 80% to 85% of them seen once. The sample comprised peripheral blood. The sequence derives from a man in his 70s with active or convalescent COVID-19. The genes are TRBV12-3 or TRBV12-4 and TRBJ1-1; tentative D call: TRBD1 (6 bases). CDR3 residues: CASTQGLNTEAFF. The DNA for the CDR3 is TGTGCCAGCACCCAGGGGTTGAACACTGAAGCTTTCTTT.